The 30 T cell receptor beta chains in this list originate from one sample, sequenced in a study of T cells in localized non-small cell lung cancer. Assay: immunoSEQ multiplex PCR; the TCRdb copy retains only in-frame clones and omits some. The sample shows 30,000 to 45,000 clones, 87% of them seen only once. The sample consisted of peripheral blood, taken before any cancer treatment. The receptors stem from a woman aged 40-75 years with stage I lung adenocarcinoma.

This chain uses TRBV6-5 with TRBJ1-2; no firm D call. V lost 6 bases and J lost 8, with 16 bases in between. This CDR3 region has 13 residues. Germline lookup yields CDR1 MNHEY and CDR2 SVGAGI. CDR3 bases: TGTGCCAGCAGCCCCCTAGACTCTGGCGGCTACACCTTC. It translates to CASSPLDSGGYTF.

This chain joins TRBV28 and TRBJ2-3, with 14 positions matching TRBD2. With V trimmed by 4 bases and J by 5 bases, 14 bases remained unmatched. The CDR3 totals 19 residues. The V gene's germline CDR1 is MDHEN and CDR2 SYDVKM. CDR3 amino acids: CASSSTSPTSGGARDTQYF. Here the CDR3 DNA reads TGTGCCAGCAGTTCGACCTCCCCGACTAGCGGGGGGGCGAGAGATACGCAGTATTTT.

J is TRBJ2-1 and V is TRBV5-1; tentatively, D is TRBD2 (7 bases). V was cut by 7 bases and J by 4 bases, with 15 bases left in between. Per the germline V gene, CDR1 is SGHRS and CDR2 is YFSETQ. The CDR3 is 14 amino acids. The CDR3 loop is CASGRGGAYNEQFF. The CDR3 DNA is TGCGCCAGCGGCCGAGGGGGGGCATACAATGAGCAGTTCTTC.

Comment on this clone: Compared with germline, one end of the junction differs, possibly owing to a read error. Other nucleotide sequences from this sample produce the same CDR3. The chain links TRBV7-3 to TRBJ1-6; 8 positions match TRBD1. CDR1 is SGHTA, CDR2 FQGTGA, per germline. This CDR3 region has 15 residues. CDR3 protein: CASSVTGGRDSPLHF. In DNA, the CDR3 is TGTGCCAGCAGCGTAACAGGGGGTCGGGATTCACCCCTCCACTTT. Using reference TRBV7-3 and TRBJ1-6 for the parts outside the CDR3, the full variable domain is GAGVSQTPSNKVTEKGKYVELRCDPISGHTALYWYRQSLGQGPEFLIYFQGTGAADDSGLPNDRFFAVRPEGSVSTLKIQRTERGDSAVYLCASSVTGGRDSPLHFGNGTRLTVT.

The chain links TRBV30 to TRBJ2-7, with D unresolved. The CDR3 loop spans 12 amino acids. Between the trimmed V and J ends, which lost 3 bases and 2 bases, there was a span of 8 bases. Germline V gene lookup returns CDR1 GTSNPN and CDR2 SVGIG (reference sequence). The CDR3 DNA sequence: TGTGCCTGGAGACCAAAGGCCTACGAGCAGTACTTC. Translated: CAWRPKAYEQYF.

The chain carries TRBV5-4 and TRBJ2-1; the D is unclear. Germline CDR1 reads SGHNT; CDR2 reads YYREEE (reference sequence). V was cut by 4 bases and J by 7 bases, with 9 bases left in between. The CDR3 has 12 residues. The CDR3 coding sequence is TGTGCCAGCAGCGGGGTTAGGAATGAGCAGTTCTTC. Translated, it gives CASSGVRNEQFF.

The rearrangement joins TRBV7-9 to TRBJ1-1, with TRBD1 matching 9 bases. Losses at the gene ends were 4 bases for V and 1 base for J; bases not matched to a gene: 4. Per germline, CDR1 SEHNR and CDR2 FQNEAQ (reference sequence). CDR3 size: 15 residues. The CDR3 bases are TGTGCCAGCAGCTGGACGACAGGGGGGAACACTGAAGCTTTCTTT. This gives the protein CASSWTTGGNTEAFF.

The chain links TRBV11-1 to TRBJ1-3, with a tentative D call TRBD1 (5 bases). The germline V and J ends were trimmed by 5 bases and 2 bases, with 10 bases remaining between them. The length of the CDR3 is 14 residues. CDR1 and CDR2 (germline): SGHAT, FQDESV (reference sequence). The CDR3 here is CASSSGATGNTIYF. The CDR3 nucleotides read TGTGCCAGCAGCAGCGGGGCAACTGGAAACACCATATATTTT.

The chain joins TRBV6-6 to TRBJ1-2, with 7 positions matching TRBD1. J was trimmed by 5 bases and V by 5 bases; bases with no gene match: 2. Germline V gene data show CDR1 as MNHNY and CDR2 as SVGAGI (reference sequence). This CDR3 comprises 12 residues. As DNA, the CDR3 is TGTGCCAGCAGTGCGACAGGGTATGGCTACACCTTC. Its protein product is CASSATGYGYTF.

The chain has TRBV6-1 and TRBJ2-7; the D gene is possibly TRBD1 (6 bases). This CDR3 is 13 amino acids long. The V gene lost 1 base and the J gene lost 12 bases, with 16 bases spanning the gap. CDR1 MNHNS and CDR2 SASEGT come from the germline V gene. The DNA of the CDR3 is TGTGCCAGCAGTGAAGTGGGACAAACGTTGCTGTACTTC. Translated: CASSEVGQTLLYF.

This chain's CDR3 is CASSQNTGRFYF. The CDR3 DNA is TGTGCCAGCAGCCAAAATACAGGACGATTCTACTTC. The chain couples TRBV14 to TRBJ2-7; D might be TRBD1 (5 bases). The V and J ends lost 2 bases and 13 bases respectively, with 15 bases between them. This CDR3 has 12 amino acids. Germline CDR1 is SGHDN and CDR2 is FVKESK.

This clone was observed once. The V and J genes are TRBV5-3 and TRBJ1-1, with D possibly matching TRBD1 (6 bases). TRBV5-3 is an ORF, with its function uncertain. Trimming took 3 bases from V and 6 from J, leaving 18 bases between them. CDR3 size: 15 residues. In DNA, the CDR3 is TGTGCCAGAAGCTACCTCTTGGGGGGCCTCCCTGAAGCTTTCTTT. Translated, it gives CARSYLLGGLPEAFF.

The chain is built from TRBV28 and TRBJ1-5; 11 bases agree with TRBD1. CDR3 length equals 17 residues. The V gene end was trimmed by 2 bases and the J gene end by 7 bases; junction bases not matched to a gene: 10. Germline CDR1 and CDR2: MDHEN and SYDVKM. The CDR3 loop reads CASSLGAWTGGGQPQHF. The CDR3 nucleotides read TGTGCCAGCAGTTTAGGGGCTTGGACAGGGGGCGGGCAGCCCCAGCATTTT.

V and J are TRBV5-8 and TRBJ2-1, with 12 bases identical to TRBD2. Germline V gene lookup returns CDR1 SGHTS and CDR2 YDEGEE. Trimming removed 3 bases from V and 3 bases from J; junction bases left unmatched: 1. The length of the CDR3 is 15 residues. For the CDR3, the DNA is TGTGCCAGCAGCTCGGGACTAGCGGGCTACAATGAGCAGTTCTTC. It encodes CASSSGLAGYNEQFF. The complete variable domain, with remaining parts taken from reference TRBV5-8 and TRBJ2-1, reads EAGVTQSPTHLIKTRGQQATLRCSPISGHTSVYWYQQALGLGLQFLLWYDEGEERNRGNFPPRFSGRQFPNYSSELNVNALELEDSALYLCASSSGLAGYNEQFFGPGTRLTVL.

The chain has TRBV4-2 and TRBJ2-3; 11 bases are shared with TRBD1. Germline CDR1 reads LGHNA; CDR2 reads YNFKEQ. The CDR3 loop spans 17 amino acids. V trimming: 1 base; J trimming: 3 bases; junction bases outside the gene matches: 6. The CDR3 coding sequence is TGTGCCAGCAGCCAAGCGTTGGACAGGGGGCAAACAGATACGCAGTATTTT. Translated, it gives CASSQALDRGQTDTQYF.

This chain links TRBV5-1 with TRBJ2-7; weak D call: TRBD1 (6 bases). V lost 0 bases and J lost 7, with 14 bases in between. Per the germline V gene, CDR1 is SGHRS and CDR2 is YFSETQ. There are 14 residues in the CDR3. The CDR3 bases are TGCGCCAGCAGCTTGGTTCCGCTCCAGGGGGAGCAGTACTTC. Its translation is CASSLVPLQGEQYF.

The CDR3 is CASSEYKGWEETQYF. DNA for the CDR3: TGTGCCAGCAGTGAATATAAGGGCTGGGAAGAGACCCAGTACTTC. The genes are TRBV25-1 and TRBJ2-5; D gene unclear. V shed 0 bases and J shed 3 bases, with 11 bases lying between them. In germline, CDR1 is MGHDK, CDR2 SYGVNS. CDR3 length: 15 residues.

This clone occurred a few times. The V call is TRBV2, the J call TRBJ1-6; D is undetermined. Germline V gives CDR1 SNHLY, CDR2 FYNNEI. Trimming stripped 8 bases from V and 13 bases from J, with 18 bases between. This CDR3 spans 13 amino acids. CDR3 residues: CASHPPGGPPLHF. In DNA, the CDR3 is TGTGCCAGCCATCCCCCCGGAGGTCCCCCCCTCCACTTT.

The CDR3 DNA sequence: TGTGCCAGTAGTAAGGACCTGAACACTGAAGCTTTCTTT. This codes for CASSKDLNTEAFF. The J gene is TRBJ1-1, the V gene TRBV19; D unresolved. The length of the CDR3 is 13 residues. Germline assignment: CDR1 LNHDA and CDR2 SQIVND (reference sequence). V shed 4 bases and J shed 0 bases, with 6 bases lying between them.

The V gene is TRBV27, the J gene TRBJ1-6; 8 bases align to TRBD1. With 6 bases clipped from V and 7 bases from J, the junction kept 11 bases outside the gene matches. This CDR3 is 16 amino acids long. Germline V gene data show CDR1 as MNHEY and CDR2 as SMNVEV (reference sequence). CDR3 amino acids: CASRVQGALENSPLHF. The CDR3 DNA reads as TGTGCCAGCAGGGTTCAGGGGGCGCTCGAAAATTCACCCCTCCACTTT.

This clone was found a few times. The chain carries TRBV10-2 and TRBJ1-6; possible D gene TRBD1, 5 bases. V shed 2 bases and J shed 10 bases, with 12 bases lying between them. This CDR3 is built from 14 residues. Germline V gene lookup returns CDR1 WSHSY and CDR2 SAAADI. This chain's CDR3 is CASSEGGRESPLHF. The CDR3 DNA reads TGCGCCAGCAGTGAGGGGGGTCGGGAATCACCCCTCCACTTT.

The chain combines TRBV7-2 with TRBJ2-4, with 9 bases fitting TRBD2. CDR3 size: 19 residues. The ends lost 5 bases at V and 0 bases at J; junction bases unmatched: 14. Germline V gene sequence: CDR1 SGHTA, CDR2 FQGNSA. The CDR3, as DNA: TGTGCCAGCAGCCAACAGCGGGGGGTATTACTAATAGCCAAAAACATTCAGTACTTC. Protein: CASSQQRGVLLIAKNIQYF. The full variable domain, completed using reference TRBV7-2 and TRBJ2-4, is GAGVSQSPSNKVTEKGKDVELRCDPISGHTALYWYRQSLGQGLEFLIYFQGNSAPDKSGLPSDRFSAERTGGSVSTLTIQRTQQEDSAVYLCASSQQRGVLLIAKNIQYFGAGTRLSVL.

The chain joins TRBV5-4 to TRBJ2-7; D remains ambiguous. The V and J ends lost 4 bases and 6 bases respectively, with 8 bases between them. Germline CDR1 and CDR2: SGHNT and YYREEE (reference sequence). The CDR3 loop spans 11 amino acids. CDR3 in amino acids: CASSMTGEQYF. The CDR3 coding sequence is TGTGCCAGCAGCATGACGGGCGAGCAGTACTTC. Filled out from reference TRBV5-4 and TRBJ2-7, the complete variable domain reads ETGVTQSPTHLIKTRGQQVTLRCSSQSGHNTVSWYQQALGQGPQFIFQYYREEENGRGNFPPRFSGLQFPNYSSELNVNALELDDSALYLCASSMTGEQYFGPGTRLTVT.

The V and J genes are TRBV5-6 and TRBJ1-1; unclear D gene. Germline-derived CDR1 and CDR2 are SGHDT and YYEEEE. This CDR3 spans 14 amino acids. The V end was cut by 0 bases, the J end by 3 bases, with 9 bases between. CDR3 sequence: CASSLAGFHTEAFF. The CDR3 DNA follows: TGTGCCAGCAGCTTGGCCGGGTTTCACACTGAAGCTTTCTTT.

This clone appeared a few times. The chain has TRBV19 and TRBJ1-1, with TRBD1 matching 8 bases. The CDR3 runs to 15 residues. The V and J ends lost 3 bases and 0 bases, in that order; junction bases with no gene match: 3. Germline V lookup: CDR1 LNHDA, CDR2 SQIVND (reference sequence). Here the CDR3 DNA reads TGTGCCAGTAGTATGCCGGGACAGGTGAACACTGAAGCTTTCTTT. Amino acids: CASSMPGQVNTEAFF.

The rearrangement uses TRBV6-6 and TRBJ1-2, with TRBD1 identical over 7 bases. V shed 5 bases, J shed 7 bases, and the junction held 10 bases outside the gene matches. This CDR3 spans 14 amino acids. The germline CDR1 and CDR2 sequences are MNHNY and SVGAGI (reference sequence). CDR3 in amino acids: CASSVDRTGSGYTF. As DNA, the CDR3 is TGTGCCAGCAGTGTAGACAGGACAGGCTCTGGCTACACCTTC.

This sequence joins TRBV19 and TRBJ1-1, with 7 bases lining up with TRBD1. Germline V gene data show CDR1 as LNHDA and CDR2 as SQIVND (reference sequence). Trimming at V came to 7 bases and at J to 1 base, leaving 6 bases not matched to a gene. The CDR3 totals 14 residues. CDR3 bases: TGTGCCAGTAAAGACAGGGAGCGGAACACTGAAGCTTTCTTT. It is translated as CASKDRERNTEAFF.

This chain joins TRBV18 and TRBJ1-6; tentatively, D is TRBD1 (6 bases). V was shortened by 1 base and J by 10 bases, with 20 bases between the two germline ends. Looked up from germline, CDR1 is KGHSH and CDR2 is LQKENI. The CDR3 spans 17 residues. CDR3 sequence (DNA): TGTGCCAGCTCACCACGGGCTCTGGGGGCATTTTCGTCACCCCTCCACTTT. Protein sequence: CASSPRALGAFSSPLHF.

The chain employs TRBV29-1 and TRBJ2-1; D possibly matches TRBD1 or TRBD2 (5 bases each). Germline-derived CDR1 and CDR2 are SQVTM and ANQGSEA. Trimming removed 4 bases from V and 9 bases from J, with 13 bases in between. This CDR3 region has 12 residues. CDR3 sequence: CSVVPLGTEQFF. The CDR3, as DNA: TGCAGCGTTGTACCGTTGGGGACTGAGCAGTTCTTC.

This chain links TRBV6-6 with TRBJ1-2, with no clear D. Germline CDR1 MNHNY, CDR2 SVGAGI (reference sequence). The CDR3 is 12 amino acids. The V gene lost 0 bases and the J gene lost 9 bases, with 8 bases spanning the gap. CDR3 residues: CASSYSLSSYTF. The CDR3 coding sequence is TGTGCCAGCAGTTACTCGCTGAGCAGCTACACCTTC.